One and the same sample provided the 16 T cell receptor beta chains below, sequenced in a study of blood T cells in healthy people across ages. A second PCR, run for about 7 to 11 cycles, used a sample-barcoded 5' primer plus a J-beta primer mix. TCRdb passed the 5' RACE reads through MiXCR, listing each CDR3 protein once. The data contain 700,000 to 850,000 distinct CDR3 sequences, about 36% of them singletons. The sequencing input was blood. The receptors originated from a man aged 18-30 years in good health.

This clonotype has at least ten counts. The chain recombines TRBV9 with TRBJ2-1; no clear D. Germline assignment: CDR1 SGDLS and CDR2 YYNGEE. V was clipped by 3 bases and J by 4 bases, with 8 bases between them. The CDR3 is 13 amino acids. The chain's CDR3 is CASSGDPYNEQFF. CDR3 coding DNA: TGTGCCAGCAGCGGAGACCCGTACAATGAGCAGTTCTTC.

This clonotype occurred a few times. The chain couples TRBV10-2 to TRBJ1-1, with unresolved D. The CDR3 has 14 residues. V dropped 0 bases and J dropped 3 bases, with 8 bases sitting between them. Germline assignment: CDR1 WSHSY and CDR2 SAAADI. This chain's CDR3 is CASSESGGYTEAFF. The DNA of the CDR3 is TGCGCCAGCAGTGAGTCGGGAGGGTACACTGAAGCTTTCTTT.

On this clonotype itself: A much larger clone sits a single nucleotide away, making a read error possible. The CDR3, as DNA: TGCAGCGTTGGGGTCAGGGACAGGGGTATTGAGCAGTACTTC. It encodes CSVGVRDRGIEQYF. V and J are TRBV29-1 and TRBJ2-4; 10 nucleotides match TRBD1. This CDR3 has 14 amino acids. Germline CDR1 and CDR2: SQVTM and ANQGSEA. V was pared by 4 bases and J by 13 bases, with 13 bases of the junction left unmatched.

The chain recombines TRBV7-9 with TRBJ2-5, with D unresolved. Germline CDR1 and CDR2: SEHNR and FQNEAQ (reference sequence). With 1 base removed from V and 2 bases from J, the gap between germline ends came to 8 bases. CDR3 length: 14 residues. CDR3 DNA sequence: TGTGCCAGCAGCTTAGTTACCCAGCAAGAGACCCAGTACTTC. It codes for CASSLVTQQETQYF.

Points on this clonotype: At one end the junction does not follow the germline gene, possibly because of a read error. The chain joins TRBV6-4 to TRBJ2-1, with D perhaps matching TRBD1 (6 bases). The germline CDR1 and CDR2 sequences are MRHNA and SNTAGT. The CDR3 sequence is 14 residues long. CDR3 amino acids: CASRAGAPYNVQFF. CDR3 nucleotides: TGTGCCAGCAGAGCAGGGGCTCCCTACAATGTGCAGTTCTTC.

This chain links TRBV10-2 with TRBJ2-7; no clear D gene. CDR3 size: 13 residues. CDR1 WSHSY and CDR2 SAAADI come from the germline V gene. V was pared by 6 bases and J by 7 bases, with 16 bases between. The CDR3 protein is CASSLEGINEQYF. CDR3 bases: TGCGCCAGCAGCCTAGAAGGGATCAATGAGCAGTACTTC.

The rearrangement joins TRBV2 to TRBJ2-1; possible D gene TRBD1, 5 bases. Per the germline V gene, CDR1 is SNHLY and CDR2 is FYNNEI. This CDR3 spans 14 amino acids. Between the trimmed V and J ends, which lost 9 bases and 7 bases, there was a span of 19 bases. The CDR3, as DNA: TGTGCCAGAATCCGGGTTCAGGGTGGGAATGAGCAGTTCTTC. This codes for CARIRVQGGNEQFF. Full variable domain (missing parts from reference TRBV2 and TRBJ2-1): EPEVTQTPSHQVTQMGQEVILRCVPISNHLYFYWYRQILGQKVEFLVSFYNNEISEKSEIFDDQFSVERPDGSNFTLKIRSTKLEDSAMYFCARIRVQGGNEQFFGPGTRLTVL.

This clonotype was observed a few times. V is TRBV12-3 or TRBV12-4 and J is TRBJ2-1, with 8 bases lining up with TRBD2. Trimming at V came to 6 bases and at J to 7 bases, leaving 11 bases not matched to a gene. This CDR3 is built from 15 residues. For the CDR3, the DNA is TGTGCCAGCAGCCCCTCCGGGGGGGCGATGAATGAGCAGTTCTTC. Encoded protein: CASSPSGGAMNEQFF.

The chain recombines TRBV7-7 with TRBJ2-3; a weak D match, TRBD2 (6 bases). The V end lost 5 bases, the J end lost 6 bases, and 15 bases lay between the germline ends. Germline V gene sequence: CDR1 SSHAT, CDR2 FNYEAQ (reference sequence). This CDR3 has 14 amino acids. The CDR3 DNA reads TGTGCCAGCAGCCCCGGGAGCCAGATCGATACGCAGTATTTT. Its protein product is CASSPGSQIDTQYF.

The J gene is TRBJ2-1, the V gene TRBV20-1; tentative D call: TRBD2 (6 bases). CDR1 and CDR2 (germline): DFQATT, SNEGSKA (reference sequence). V lost 7 bases and J lost 0, with 10 bases in between. The CDR3 extends over 13 amino acids. The chain's CDR3 is CSGRGSSYNEQFF. The CDR3 DNA is TGCAGTGGGAGGGGCAGCTCCTACAATGAGCAGTTCTTC.

The chain recombines TRBV6-5 with TRBJ1-1; TRBD1 agrees at 9 bases. The CDR3 extends over 14 amino acids. Germline CDR1 is MNHEY and CDR2 is SVGAGI. V shed 6 bases, J shed 11 bases, and the junction held 13 bases outside the gene matches. The DNA for the CDR3 is TGTGCCAGCAGACGGACCACAGGGGGCTGGAAGGCTTTCTTT. This translates into CASRRTTGGWKAFF.

V and J are TRBV7-9 and TRBJ1-2; D gene unclear. The CDR3 totals 12 residues. Germline-derived CDR1 and CDR2 are SEHNR and FQNEAQ (reference sequence). Trimming cost V 10 bases and J 4 bases, with 13 bases left between them. CDR3 in DNA: TGTGCCACCATTATTCCCGGCTATGGCTACACCTTC. This encodes CATIIPGYGYTF.

V and J are TRBV7-8 and TRBJ2-7; tentative D call: TRBD2 (6 bases). Trimming stripped 6 bases from V and 0 bases from J, with 18 bases between. The germline CDR1 and CDR2 sequences are SGHVS and FQNEAQ. CDR3 length: 16 residues. CDR3 region: CASRDPGTGSSYEQYF. CDR3 sequence (DNA): TGTGCCAGCAGAGACCCCGGGACTGGGAGCTCCTACGAGCAGTACTTC.

V usage is TRBV29-1 and J usage is TRBJ1-1; D gene uncertain. Trimming took 2 bases from V and 0 from J, leaving 7 bases between them. In germline, CDR1 is SQVTM, CDR2 ANQGSEA. CDR3 length equals 13 residues. The DNA of the CDR3 is TGCAGCGTTGAATTTCTACTGAACACTGAAGCTTTCTTT. Translating it yields CSVEFLLNTEAFF.

V and J are TRBV20-1 and TRBJ1-2, with 7 bases aligning to TRBD1. Germline-derived CDR1 and CDR2 are DFQATT and SNEGSKA (reference sequence). Trimming took 0 bases from V and 5 from J; bases not matched to a gene: 12. CDR3 size: 16 residues. This chain's CDR3 is CSARDPSGTAEYGYTF. The CDR3 bases are TGCAGTGCTAGAGACCCCTCCGGGACAGCAGAATATGGCTACACCTTC.

This clonotype was found many times. V usage is TRBV20-1 and J usage is TRBJ2-5; no reliable D call. V lost 7 bases to trimming and J lost 2 bases, with 11 bases between them. The CDR3 runs 12 residues. The V gene's germline CDR1 is DFQATT and CDR2 SNEGSKA (reference sequence). CDR3 nucleotides: TGCAGTGTAGTGGCCAAACAAGAGACCCAGTACTTC. Translated, it gives CSVVAKQETQYF.